The entry below describes one T cell receptor (beta chain). Its antigen remains unidentified. Data came from immunoSEQ multiplex PCR; TCRdb stores just in-frame clones and leaves some out. Counted here are around 77,000 clones, 80% to 95% occurring once; the ten biggest clones make up less than 6%. This record belongs to a study of OX40 agonist ivuxolimab in advanced cancers. Study details: While on treatment, patients had intravenous ivuxolimab at 0.01 to 10 mg/kg every 2 weeks. The mean age was 60 years, ranging from about 20 to 90, with around four fifths of participants male. Two cutaneous melanoma patients and one hepatocellular carcinoma patient, three in all, had partial responses.

Study results and caveats: Clones of CD4+ and CD8+ blood T cells grew by week 6 at doses of 0.1 to 3.0 mg/kg.

The CDR3 has 13 residues. The chain uses TRBV21-1 and TRBJ2-7; no DNA check was done on the table's D call, TRBD2. TRBV21-1 is a known pseudogene. The receptor's source is an adult with an advanced solid tumor such as melanoma, head and neck, liver or kidney cancer. Source: CD4+ or CD8+ T cells sorted from blood, taken in a trial of the OX40 agonist ivuxolimab. The CDR3 bases are TGTGCCACCCCCGGAAGCGTACCCTACGAGCAGTACTTC. Its protein product is CATPGSVPYEQYF.